The clone carrying this TCR beta chain was detected only once. This sample was included in a study of blood T cell repertoires in COVID-19. Study-level background: The study drew acute and convalescent COVID-19 samples from the United States, Italy and Spain. The analysed material was cDNA or gDNA that came from T cells, B-cell-depleted T cells, or PBMCs.

Authors' data handling: Reference gene primer amplification gave nucleated cell count estimates. Clones were read by immunoSEQ multiplex PCR, and TCRdb kept only the in-frame ones, dropping some. Clone size and the V and J calls come from that table; the DNA yielded D and trimming. The table lists some 300,000 clones, 90% of them singletons. Germline lookup yields CDR1 MNHEY and CDR2 SVGAGI. CDR3 length: 15 residues. V was clipped by 7 bases and J by 0 bases; unmatched bases: 5. Patients in Seattle were enrolled during active infection, then followed longitudinally. Specimen: peripheral blood. This receptor was taken from a woman between 35 and 50 years old with COVID-19, enrolled during active disease. The chain couples TRBV6-5 to TRBJ2-1, with 8 bases that match TRBD1. The CDR3 bases are TGTGCCAGCACCTCTACAGGGGGCTCCTACAATGAGCAGTTCTTC. Its translation is CASTSTGGSYNEQFF.